The 19 T cell receptor beta chains reported below all come from one sample, sequenced in a study of T-cell reconstitution after alpha-beta-depleted transplantation in children. Using unique molecular identifiers, the investigators prepared the TCRbeta library. TCRdb ran MiXCR on the PCR reads and lists one entry per CDR3 protein. Among approximately 500,000 distinct CDR3 sequences listed, more than 20% were seen once. The sample in question was PBMCs, obtained before TCRalphabeta/CD19-depleted stem cell transplant. These TCRs come from a boy under three years old with Wiskott-Aldrich syndrome, due to receive a stem cell transplant.

This clonotype showed up many times. The V and J genes are TRBV7-8 and TRBJ2-7; TRBD1 matches 8 bases. The CDR3 is made up of 13 amino acids. V lost 5 bases, J lost 3 bases, and 3 bases stayed unmatched. The V gene's germline CDR1 is SGHVS and CDR2 FQNEAQ. The CDR3 protein is CASSTGQGYEQYF. The CDR3 DNA reads TGTGCCAGCAGCACAGGACAGGGCTACGAGCAGTACTTC.

This clonotype was seen ten or more times. This chain joins TRBV3-1 and TRBJ2-1; maybe TRBD1 (6 bases). The CDR3 sequence is 16 residues long. Trimming removed 4 bases from V and 4 bases from J, with 17 bases in between. The germline V gene encodes CDR1 LGHDT and CDR2 YNNKEL (reference sequence). Written as DNA, the CDR3 is TGTGCCAGCAGCCTCCTACAGGGTGCCGGGTACAATGAGCAGTTCTTC. The encoded protein is CASSLLQGAGYNEQFF.

The chain combines TRBV5-1 with TRBJ2-5; D is ambiguous. Germline V gene data show CDR1 as SGHRS and CDR2 as YFSETQ. The CDR3 length is 14 residues. The V and J ends lost 0 bases and 3 bases respectively, with 9 bases between them. CDR3 sequence reads: CASSLGHAEETQYF. The CDR3 coding sequence is TGCGCCAGCAGCTTGGGGCATGCCGAAGAGACCCAGTACTTC.

The V and J genes are TRBV5-1 and TRBJ2-7; TRBD1 or TRBD2 may be the D gene (5 bases each). Trimming stripped 4 bases from V and 4 bases from J, with 12 bases between. Germline V lookup: CDR1 SGHRS, CDR2 YFSETQ. CDR3 length: 13 amino acids. The CDR3 is CASSPRGEYEQYF. CDR3 in DNA: TGCGCCAGCAGCCCCCGGGGCGAGTACGAGCAGTACTTC.

V is TRBV20-1 and J is TRBJ2-7, with 10 bases that match TRBD2. J lost 7 bases, V lost 0 bases, and 6 bases had no gene match. From germline, CDR1 is DFQATT and CDR2 SNEGSKA (reference sequence). The CDR3 is made up of 14 amino acids. CDR3 region: CSARDRALAGEQYF. The CDR3 region has the DNA TGCAGTGCTAGAGACAGAGCACTAGCGGGGGAGCAGTACTTC.

V and J are TRBV19 and TRBJ2-1; the D gene is possibly TRBD1 (6 bases). V lost 11 bases to trimming and J lost 7 bases, with 21 bases between them. Germline V gene sequence: CDR1 LNHDA, CDR2 SQIVND (reference sequence). The CDR3 loop spans 14 amino acids. CDR3 coding DNA: TGTGCCTGTGGCGTGGACAGACTAAGGAATGAGCAGTTCTTC. Translation gives CACGVDRLRNEQFF. Drawing the rest from reference TRBV19 and TRBJ2-1, the complete variable domain is DGGITQSPKYLFRKEGQNVTLSCEQNLNHDAMYWYRQDPGQGLRLIYYSQIVNDFQKGDIAEGYSVSREKKESFPLTVTSAQKNPTAFYLCACGVDRLRNEQFFGPGTRLTVL.

J is TRBJ2-3 and V is TRBV20-1; tentative D call: TRBD1 (7 bases). The CDR3 contains 15 residues. The V gene's germline CDR1 is DFQATT and CDR2 SNEGSKA (reference sequence). V gave up 6 bases and J gave up 4 bases, with 20 bases separating them. CDR3 DNA sequence: TGCAGTGCCCTGGATAGGCAGGGGGGAGCAGATACGCAGTATTTT. It translates to CSALDRQGGADTQYF.

This rearrangement joins TRBV20-1 to TRBJ2-1, with 8 bases lining up with TRBD2. Losses at the gene ends were 5 bases for V and 4 bases for J; bases not matched to a gene: 10. Germline V CDR1 and CDR2: DFQATT, SNEGSKA (reference sequence). This CDR3 comprises 15 residues. The CDR3 reads CSAFATSGRYNEQFF. CDR3 in DNA: TGCAGTGCTTTCGCCACTAGCGGAAGATACAATGAGCAGTTCTTC.

This chain uses TRBV5-5 with TRBJ1-1, with D hard to call. The V gene's germline CDR1 is SGHKS and CDR2 YYEKEE (reference sequence). This CDR3 has 14 residues. Trimming removed 4 bases from V and 1 base from J, with 11 bases in between. The CDR3 DNA reads as TGTGCCAGCAGCCGCAATGTACAGAACACTGAAGCTTTCTTT. Its translation: CASSRNVQNTEAFF.

The rearrangement links TRBV5-1 to TRBJ2-3, with TRBD2 matching over 14 bases. This CDR3 has 17 amino acids. Per germline, CDR1 SGHRS and CDR2 YFSETQ. Germline trimming cut 4 bases from V and 0 bases from J; bases unmatched to any gene: 4. CDR3 nucleotides: TGCGCCAGCAGCAGCGGGACTAGCGGGGGCAGCACAGATACGCAGTATTTT. It yields the protein CASSSGTSGGSTDTQYF.

This chain joins TRBV24-1 and TRBJ2-5; weak D call: TRBD2 (7 bases). Germline CDR1 reads KGHDR; CDR2 reads SFDVKD. V was clipped by 6 bases and J by 2 bases, with 15 bases between them. CDR3 length: 15 residues. CDR3 sequence: CATSTRTAGQETQYF. CDR3 nucleotides: TGTGCCACCAGTACCAGGACAGCGGGGCAAGAGACCCAGTACTTC.

The rearrangement joins TRBV12-3 or TRBV12-4 to TRBJ1-4, with TRBD1 identical over 7 bases. V shed 3 bases and J 8 bases; nucleotides not matched to a gene: 6. This CDR3 has 14 residues. CDR3 protein: CASSFPGQREKLFF. The CDR3 nucleotides are TGTGCCAGCAGTTTTCCGGGACAGAGGGAAAAACTGTTTTTT.

This clonotype was observed a few times. The CDR3 protein is CASSLKSIAGSSTDTQYF. CDR3 nucleotide sequence: TGCGCCAGCAGCTTGAAGTCAATAGCGGGATCTAGCACAGATACGCAGTATTTT. This chain joins TRBV5-1 and TRBJ2-3; 8 bases agree with TRBD2. The CDR3 extends over 18 amino acids. The junction had 10 bases not matched to a gene; V was cut back by 1 base and J by 0 bases. The V gene's germline CDR1 is SGHRS and CDR2 YFSETQ.

The chain carries TRBV10-3 and TRBJ1-1; TRBD1 matches 8 bases. Germline values: CDR1 ENHRY, CDR2 SYGVKD. V lost 3 bases to trimming and J lost 4 bases; unmatched junction nucleotides: 4. This CDR3 is 14 amino acids long. Written as DNA, the CDR3 is TGTGCCATCAGTGAAGGACAGGGACCCACTGAAGCTTTCTTT. This translates into CAISEGQGPTEAFF.

The chain employs TRBV5-1 and TRBJ2-1, with D hard to call. Deletions cut 0 bases from V and 6 bases from J, with 13 bases between. The V gene's germline CDR1 is SGHRS and CDR2 YFSETQ. The CDR3 length is 15 residues. The CDR3 DNA is TGCGCCAGCAGCTTGGCATTCAAAAACCCCAATGAGCAGTTCTTC. Its protein is CASSLAFKNPNEQFF.

The chain employs TRBV20-1 and TRBJ2-5; 8 bases match TRBD2. From germline, CDR1 is DFQATT and CDR2 SNEGSKA (reference sequence). Trimming cost V 5 bases and J 3 bases; bases outside gene matches: 2. The CDR3 has 12 amino acids. The CDR3 sequence is CSAPTSEETQYF. The DNA for the CDR3 is TGCAGTGCTCCGACTAGCGAAGAGACCCAGTACTTC.

This chain joins TRBV29-1 and TRBJ2-3; TRBD1 might be the D (6 bases). Germline CDR1 SQVTM, CDR2 ANQGSEA. V lost 6 bases, J lost 3 bases, and 10 bases lay in between. The CDR3 length is 12 residues. DNA for the CDR3: TGCAGCGTGATCACAGGGACAGATACGCAGTATTTT. The encoded protein is CSVITGTDTQYF.

The chain combines TRBV11-2 with TRBJ2-5; tentative D call: TRBD1 (5 bases). The length of the CDR3 is 14 residues. Deletions cut 5 bases from V and 2 bases from J, with 12 bases between. Germline-derived CDR1 and CDR2 are SGHAT and FQNNGV. Here the CDR3 DNA reads TGTGCCAGCAGCGCGGTGACAGTGCAAGAGACCCAGTACTTC. Translating it yields CASSAVTVQETQYF.

Only a few counts were recorded for this clonotype. The J gene is TRBJ1-3, the V gene TRBV7-6, with a weak D call TRBD1 (6 bases). The CDR3 covers 16 residues. CDR1 is SGHVS and CDR2 is FNYEAQ in the germline V gene. V was trimmed by 5 bases and J by 4 bases, leaving 18 bases between them. CDR3 in DNA: TGTGCCAGCAGCCCAGGGGTTTCAGGGTTGGGAAACACCATATATTTT. Translated, it gives CASSPGVSGLGNTIYF.